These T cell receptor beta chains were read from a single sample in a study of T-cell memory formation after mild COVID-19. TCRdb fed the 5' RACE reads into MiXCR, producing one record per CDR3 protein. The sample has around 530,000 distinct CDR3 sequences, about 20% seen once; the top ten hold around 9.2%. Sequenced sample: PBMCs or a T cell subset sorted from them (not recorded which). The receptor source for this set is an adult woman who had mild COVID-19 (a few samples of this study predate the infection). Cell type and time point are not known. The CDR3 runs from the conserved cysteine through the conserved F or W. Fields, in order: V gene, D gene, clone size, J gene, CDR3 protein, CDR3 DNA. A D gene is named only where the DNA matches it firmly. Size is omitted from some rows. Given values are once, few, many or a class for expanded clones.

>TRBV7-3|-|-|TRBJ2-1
CASKSGFEGNEQFF
TGTGCCAGCAAGAGTGGATTTGAAGGCAATGAGCAGTTCTTC
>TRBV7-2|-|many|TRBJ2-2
CASSLSLLGQGLGELFF
TGTGCCAGCAGCTTAAGCTTGCTGGGCCAGGGATTGGGGGAGCTGTTTTTT
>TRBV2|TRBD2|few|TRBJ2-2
CASSVEGLAGELFF
TGTGCCAGCAGTGTTGAGGGACTAGCCGGGGAGCTGTTTTTT
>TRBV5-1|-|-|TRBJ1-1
CASSKKVNTEAFF
TGCGCCAGCAGCAAGAAGGTGAACACTGAAGCTTTCTTT
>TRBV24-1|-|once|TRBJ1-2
CATSLPGTREDGYTF
TGTGCCACCAGCCTACCGGGGACCAGGGAGGATGGCTACACCTTC
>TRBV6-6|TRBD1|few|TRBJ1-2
CASSFTGGQDRYTF
TGTGCCAGCAGTTTTACAGGGGGACAGGACCGCTACACCTTC
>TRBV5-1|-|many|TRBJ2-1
CASSLEGGFYNEQFF
TGCGCCAGCAGCTTGGAAGGGGGGTTCTACAATGAGCAGTTCTTC
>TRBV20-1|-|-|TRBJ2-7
CSARGLVGGLPYEQYF
TGCAGTGCTAGAGGGTTGGTGGGCGGACTCCCCTACGAGCAGTACTTC
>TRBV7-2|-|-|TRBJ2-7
CASSPPGRGWQYF
TGTGCCAGCAGCCCACCCGGACGGGGGTGGCAGTACTTC
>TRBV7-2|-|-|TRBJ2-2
CASSPGWGGGELFF
TGTGCCAGCAGCCCCGGTTGGGGAGGCGGGGAGCTGTTTTTT
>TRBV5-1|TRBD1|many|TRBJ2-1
CASSFLGQGNNEQFF
TGCGCCAGCAGCTTTTTAGGACAGGGGAACAATGAGCAGTTCTTC
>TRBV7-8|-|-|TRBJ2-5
CASSLGPSSSETQYF
TGTGCCAGCAGCTTAGGACCGTCTTCGTCAGAGACCCAGTACTTC
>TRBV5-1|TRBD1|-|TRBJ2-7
CASSAAGTGKYEQYF
TGCGCCAGCAGCGCGGCCGGGACAGGGAAATACGAGCAGTACTTC
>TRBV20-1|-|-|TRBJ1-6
CSARVGWGPSPLHF
TGCAGTGCTAGAGTCGGGTGGGGGCCTTCACCCCTCCACTTT
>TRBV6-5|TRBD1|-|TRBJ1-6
CASSYRFAILDRELYNSPLHF
TGTGCCAGCAGTTACAGATTTGCCATCTTGGACAGGGAATTATATAATTCACCCCTCCACTTT
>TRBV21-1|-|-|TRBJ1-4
CASSKALGGLGPTRTYEKLFF
TGTGCCAGCAGCAAAGCGCTCGGAGGTCTTGGTCCGACTCGGACTTATGAAAAACTGTTTTTT
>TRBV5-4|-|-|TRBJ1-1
CASSLAGRANTEAFF
TGTGCCAGCAGCTTGGCGGGCAGGGCGAACACTGAAGCTTTCTTT
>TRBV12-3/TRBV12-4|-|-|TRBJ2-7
CASRGSTGVYEQYF
TGTGCCAGCAGGGGGTCGACAGGAGTCTACGAGCAGTACTTC
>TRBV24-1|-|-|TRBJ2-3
CATSDLLTGDTQYF
TGTGCCACCAGTGATTTATTGACAGGAGATACGCAGTATTTT
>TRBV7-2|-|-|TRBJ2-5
CASSPRRRETQYF
TGTGCCAGCAGCCCCCGCCGGCGGGAGACCCAGTACTTC
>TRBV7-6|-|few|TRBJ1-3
CASSRNSLSGNTIYF
TGTGCCAGCAGCCGTAACAGTTTATCTGGAAACACCATATATTTT
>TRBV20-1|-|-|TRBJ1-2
CSARDNAYGYTF
TGCAGTGCTAGAGATAACGCCTATGGCTACACCTTC
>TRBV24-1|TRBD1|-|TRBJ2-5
CATSSLGQGETETQYF
TGTGCCACCAGTTCCTTGGGACAGGGGGAAACAGAGACCCAGTACTTC
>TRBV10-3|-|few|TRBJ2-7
CAISGGANEQYF
TGTGCCATCAGTGGGGGAGCCAACGAGCAGTACTTC
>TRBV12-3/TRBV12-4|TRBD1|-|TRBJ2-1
CASSSNTGDPYNEQFF
TGTGCCAGCAGTTCGAATACAGGGGACCCTTACAATGAGCAGTTCTTC
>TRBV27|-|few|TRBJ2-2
CASSFWGRPTGELFF
TGTGCCAGCAGTTTTTGGGGCAGACCCACCGGGGAGCTGTTTTTT
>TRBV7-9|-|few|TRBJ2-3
CASTSPGDTDTQYF
TGTGCCAGCACCTCCCCAGGGGACACAGATACGCAGTATTTT
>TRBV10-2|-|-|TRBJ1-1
CASGDMNTEAFF
TGCGCCAGCGGGGACATGAACACTGAAGCTTTCTTT
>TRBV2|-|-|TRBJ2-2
CASSEGGTANTGELFF
TGTGCCAGCAGTGAAGGTGGCACAGCGAACACCGGGGAGCTGTTTTTT
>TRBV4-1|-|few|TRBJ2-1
CASSQGSGRGIHEQFF
TGCGCCAGCAGCCAAGGGTCCGGCAGGGGAATACATGAGCAGTTCTTC
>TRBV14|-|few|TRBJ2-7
CASSPRTVINPVEQYF
TGTGCCAGCAGCCCCCGGACAGTTATTAATCCCGTGGAGCAGTACTTC
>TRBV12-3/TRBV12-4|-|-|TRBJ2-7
CTSSLVRGEQYF
TGTACCAGCAGTTTAGTCAGAGGCGAGCAGTACTTC
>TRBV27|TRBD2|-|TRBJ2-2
CASSFLAGGPANTGELFF
TGTGCCAGCAGTTTTTTAGCGGGGGGCCCGGCGAACACCGGGGAGCTGTTTTTT
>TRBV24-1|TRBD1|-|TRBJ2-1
CATSDKRTGAYNEQFF
TGTGCCACCAGTGATAAACGGACAGGGGCCTACAATGAGCAGTTCTTC
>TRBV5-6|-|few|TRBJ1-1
CASNSWGRLRGTEAFF
TGTGCCAGCAACTCTTGGGGCAGATTGAGGGGCACTGAAGCTTTCTTT
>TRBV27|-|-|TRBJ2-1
CASSPLRGGSYNEQFF
TGTGCCAGCAGTCCACTTCGTGGAGGCTCCTACAATGAGCAGTTCTTC
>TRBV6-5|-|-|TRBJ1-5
CASRLQGNGNQPQHF
TGTGCCAGCAGGCTACAGGGAAACGGCAATCAGCCCCAGCATTTT
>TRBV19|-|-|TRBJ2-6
CASSIFPETGANVLTF
TGTGCCAGTAGTATCTTCCCAGAGACCGGGGCCAACGTCCTGACTTTC
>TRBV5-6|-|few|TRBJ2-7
CASRPRANPRSEQYF
TGTGCCAGTCGGCCCAGAGCCAACCCGCGTAGCGAGCAGTACTTC
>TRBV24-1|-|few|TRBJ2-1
CATSESDAPYNEQFF
TGTGCCACCAGTGAATCGGACGCCCCCTACAATGAGCAGTTCTTC
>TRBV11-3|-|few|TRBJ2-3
CASSPTTGMGDTQYF
TGTGCCAGCAGCCCCACCACAGGGATGGGAGATACGCAGTATTTT
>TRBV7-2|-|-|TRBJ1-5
CASSQQGRNQPQHF
TGTGCCAGCAGCCAGCAGGGACGCAATCAGCCCCAGCATTTT
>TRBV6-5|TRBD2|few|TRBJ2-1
CASSPTSGRANEQFF
TGTGCCAGCAGTCCGACTAGCGGGAGGGCCAATGAGCAGTTCTTC
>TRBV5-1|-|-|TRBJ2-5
CASSLTGLSQETQYF
TGCGCCAGCAGCTTGACGGGCCTGTCACAAGAGACCCAGTACTTC
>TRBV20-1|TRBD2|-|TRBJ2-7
CSAPRGGEQYF
TGCAGTGCCCCTCGCGGGGGCGAGCAGTACTTC
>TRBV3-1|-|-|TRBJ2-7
CASSQSVLDAGEQYF
TGTGCCAGCAGCCAGTCGGTACTGGACGCGGGGGAGCAGTACTTC
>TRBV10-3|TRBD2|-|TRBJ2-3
CAISEEAGVLADTQYF
TGTGCCATCAGTGAGGAAGCGGGGGTCCTCGCAGATACGCAGTATTTT
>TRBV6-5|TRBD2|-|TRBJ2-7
CASWISSGGSGEQYF
TGTGCCAGTTGGATTTCTAGCGGGGGGTCGGGCGAGCAGTACTTC
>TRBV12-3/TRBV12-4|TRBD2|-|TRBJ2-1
CASSFSTGTSGHNEQFF
TGTGCCAGCAGTTTCAGTACCGGGACTAGCGGACACAATGAGCAGTTCTTC
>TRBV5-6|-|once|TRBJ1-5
CASSLGTAGAQHF
TGTGCCAGCAGCTTGGGGACGGCCGGGGCCCAGCATTTT
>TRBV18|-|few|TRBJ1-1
CASSPTGTTEAFF
TGTGCCAGCTCACCAACAGGGACCACTGAAGCTTTCTTT
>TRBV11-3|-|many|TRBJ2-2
CASSLDGQLNTGELFF
TGTGCCAGCAGCTTAGACGGACAGCTGAACACCGGGGAGCTGTTTTTT
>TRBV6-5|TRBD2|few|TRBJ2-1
CASRGTSRRSYNEQFF
TGTGCCAGCAGGGGGACTAGCAGACGCTCCTACAATGAGCAGTTCTTC
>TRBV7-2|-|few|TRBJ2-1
CASSLAGSPGGSSYNEQFF
TGTGCCAGCAGCTTAGCAGGTAGTCCGGGTGGTAGCTCCTACAATGAGCAGTTCTTC